This TCR beta chain was recorded in a study of neoadjuvant nivolumab and ipilimumab in lung cancer. Study-level results: Pretherapy blood TCR richness correlated positively with resected tumor richness. Pathologic regression was not significantly tied to TCR clonality.

Details on this clone: Its cognate antigen is unknown.

Here immunoSEQ multiplex PCR was the method, and the copy in TCRdb shows in-frame clones only, minus some. The table records tens of thousands of clones, roughly nine tenths of them present only once. Trimming took off 2 bases at V and 1 base at J, with 21 bases between the two ends. The germline gives CDR1 SEHNR, CDR2 FQNEAQ (reference sequence). The length of the CDR3 is 19 residues. This clonotype was obtained from an adult with non-small cell lung cancer. The source was peripheral blood, collected after neoadjuvant nivolumab, alone or with ipilimumab, at or shortly before surgery. This rearrangement joins TRBV7-9 to TRBJ1-5; no reliable D call. The CDR3 region has the DNA TGTGCCAGCAGCTTAAATCCTCTCTCTCACGACAAAAGCAATCAGCCCCAGCATTTT. It specifies CASSLNPLSHDKSNQPQHF.